This is a list of T cell receptor beta chains from one sample in a study of naive and memory T cell subsets. A single record per CDR3 protein comes from TCRdb applying MiXCR to the UMI-ligation and nested PCR reads. The table lists around 160,000 distinct CDR3 sequences, over 15% of them singletons. Sequencing input: naive CD4+ T cells from blood. These receptors came from a human donor in good health. The CDR3 runs from the conserved cysteine through the conserved F or W. A D gene is named only where the DNA matches it firmly. Expanded clones get a size class; other rows say once, few or many, or leave the size out.

NA	TRBV24-1	few	TRBJ1-4	CATSDPFDEKLFF	TGTGCCACCAGTGATCCCTTCGATGAAAAACTGTTTTTT
NA	TRBV19	NA	TRBJ2-7	CASSTPGEQYF	TGTGCCAGTAGTACCCCCGGGGAGCAGTACTTC
TRBD2	TRBV4-1	NA	TRBJ2-1	CASSQDGLGSNEQFF	TGCGCCAGCAGCCAAGATGGACTAGGGTCGAATGAGCAGTTCTTC
NA	TRBV24-1	NA	TRBJ2-7	CATSDEGGGSYEQYF	TGTGCCACCAGTGATGAAGGGGGGGGCTCCTACGAGCAGTACTTC
TRBD2	TRBV24-1	few	TRBJ2-3	CATSDLGTSGRGGTDTQYF	TGTGCCACCAGTGATTTGGGGACTAGCGGGAGAGGAGGCACAGATACGCAGTATTTT
NA	TRBV14	many	TRBJ2-1	CASSQTSIYNEQFF	TGTGCCAGCAGCCAAACGTCGATCTACAATGAGCAGTTCTTC
NA	TRBV19	NA	TRBJ2-1	CASTAPWGGGAYNEQFF	TGTGCCAGTACCGCTCCTTGGGGCGGAGGGGCCTACAATGAGCAGTTCTTC
TRBD2	TRBV20-1	few	TRBJ2-7	CSAPPRTSGVHEQYF	TGCAGTGCCCCCCCTCGGACTAGTGGTGTCCACGAGCAGTACTTC
TRBD2	TRBV28	NA	TRBJ2-1	CASIPGTNNYEQFF	TGTGCCAGCATTCCCGGGACTAATAATTATGAGCAGTTCTTC
NA	TRBV7-9	few	TRBJ2-5	CASSPSMGDQETQYF	TGTGCCAGCAGCCCAAGTATGGGGGACCAAGAGACCCAGTACTTC
TRBD2	TRBV10-3	NA	TRBJ2-3	CAISRGTGRDTQYF	TGTGCCATCAGCCGCGGGACCGGGAGGGATACGCAGTATTTT
NA	TRBV20-1	few	TRBJ2-3	CSARDGDQSTDTQYF	TGCAGTGCTAGAGATGGGGACCAGAGCACAGATACGCAGTATTTT
NA	TRBV5-1	NA	TRBJ2-1	CASSPPGLLNEQFF	TGCGCCAGCAGTCCCCCGGGACTCCTCAATGAGCAGTTCTTC
TRBD1	TRBV28	few	TRBJ1-2	CASSFGTETYGYTF	TGTGCCAGCAGTTTCGGGACAGAAACCTATGGCTACACCTTC
NA	TRBV29-1	NA	TRBJ2-7	CSAGDYEQYF	TGCAGCGCCGGGGACTACGAGCAGTACTTC
NA	TRBV27	NA	TRBJ2-2	CASSFQGNTGELFF	TGTGCCAGCAGTTTTCAGGGTAACACCGGGGAGCTGTTTTTT
NA	TRBV5-1	NA	TRBJ1-4	CASSQGATNEKLFF	TGCGCCAGCAGCCAGGGTGCAACTAATGAAAAACTGTTTTTT
TRBD1	TRBV29-1	few	TRBJ2-5	CSASGGGETQYF	TGCAGCGCCTCAGGGGGCGGCGAGACCCAGTACTTC
TRBD1	TRBV6-5	NA	TRBJ1-5	CASSSGQGQPQHF	TGTGCCAGCAGTTCGGGACAGGGACAGCCCCAGCATTTT
NA	TRBV4-1	NA	TRBJ2-2	CASISNPGGRCTGELFF	TGCGCCAGCATCTCGAACCCGGGGGGCAGGTGCACCGGGGAGCTGTTTTTT
TRBD2	TRBV6-6	few	TRBJ2-1	CASSYPRKRETNNEQFF	TGTGCCAGCAGTTACCCTAGGAAGCGGGAGACCAACAATGAGCAGTTCTTC
NA	TRBV10-2	NA	TRBJ1-6	CASSEGRVGNSPLHF	TGCGCCAGCAGTGAGGGGCGGGTCGGGAATTCACCCCTCCACTTT
NA	TRBV4-1	few	TRBJ1-1	CATPLFDRRFPNTEAFF	TGCGCCACCCCCCTTTTTGACAGGAGATTCCCGAACACTGAAGCTTTCTTT
TRBD1	TRBV24-1	few	TRBJ2-1	CATSDLRDRGYNEQFF	TGTGCCACCAGTGATTTACGGGACAGGGGTTACAATGAGCAGTTCTTC
NA	TRBV27	NA	TRBJ1-4	CASSLMGNEKLFF	TGTGCCAGCAGTTTAATGGGAAATGAAAAACTGTTTTTT
NA	TRBV29-1	few	TRBJ1-5	CSGQPTSQPQHF	TGCAGTGGACAGCCCACCAGTCAGCCCCAGCATTTT
TRBD2	TRBV11-3	NA	TRBJ2-1	CASSFTRTSGIYNEQFF	TGTGCCAGCAGCTTTACCAGGACTAGCGGGATATACAATGAGCAGTTCTTC
NA	TRBV5-1	NA	TRBJ2-1	CASSLVAIQAYNEQFF	TGCGCCAGCAGCTTGGTAGCCATCCAAGCCTACAATGAGCAGTTCTTC
NA	TRBV2	NA	TRBJ2-7	CASSEAMQYF	TGTGCCAGCAGTGAAGCAATGCAGTACTTC
NA	TRBV6-5	few	TRBJ2-3	CASSLTGSENTDTQYF	TGTGCCAGCAGCCTTACAGGGAGCGAGAACACAGATACGCAGTATTTT
NA	TRBV6-6	NA	TRBJ2-7	CASRPTGSSYEQYF	TGTGCCAGCAGGCCCACAGGGTCCTCCTACGAGCAGTACTTC
TRBD2	TRBV20-1	NA	TRBJ2-3	CSAIDSGLAATDTQYF	TGCAGTGCCATCGACTCGGGACTAGCGGCGACAGATACGCAGTATTTT
TRBD2	TRBV7-6	many	TRBJ2-5	CASSLSPSPSGGQETQYF	TGTGCCAGCAGCTTAAGCCCCTCCCCTAGCGGGGGGCAAGAGACCCAGTACTTC
NA	TRBV20-1	NA	TRBJ2-7	CSARLGVSGLGEQYF	TGCAGTGCTAGATTAGGAGTTTCGGGGCTGGGCGAGCAGTACTTC
NA	TRBV20-1	NA	TRBJ1-5	CSARVEGANQPQHF	TGCAGTGCTAGAGTGGAGGGTGCCAATCAGCCCCAGCATTTT
NA	TRBV27	NA	TRBJ1-1	CASSGGGRKAFF	TGTGCCAGCAGTGGGGGGGGGAGGAAGGCTTTCTTT
NA	TRBV12-3/TRBV12-4	NA	TRBJ1-3	CASSPRAPQGTIYF	TGTGCCAGCAGCCCTAGGGCCCCGCAAGGCACCATATATTTT
TRBD1	TRBV3-1	few	TRBJ1-2	CASSQRQGVNYGYTF	TGTGCCAGCAGCCAAAGACAGGGGGTGAACTATGGCTACACCTTC
TRBD2	TRBV2	few	TRBJ2-1	CASSLGLADNNEQFF	TGTGCCAGCAGCCTCGGACTAGCGGATAACAATGAGCAGTTCTTC
NA	TRBV10-3	NA	TRBJ1-1	CAIRGLAGTEAFF	TGTGCCATCAGGGGACTGGCGGGCACTGAAGCTTTCTTT
NA	TRBV7-2	NA	TRBJ1-4	CASSFAGIEKLFF	TGTGCCAGCAGCTTCGCGGGGATTGAAAAACTGTTTTTT
TRBD1	TRBV5-1	few	TRBJ2-3	CASRPGTGSSDTQYF	TGCGCCAGCAGACCCGGGACAGGGTCATCCGATACGCAGTATTTT
NA	TRBV7-3	few	TRBJ2-6	CATKSASGANVLTF	TGTGCCACCAAAAGTGCCTCTGGGGCCAACGTCCTGACTTTC
NA	TRBV28	NA	TRBJ2-7	CASSLLWGRSDEQYF	TGTGCCAGCAGTTTACTTTGGGGGAGGTCCGACGAGCAGTACTTC
TRBD1	TRBV18	many	TRBJ2-7	CASSIGQGVYEQYF	TGTGCCAGCTCAATAGGACAGGGGGTCTACGAGCAGTACTTC
NA	TRBV12-3/TRBV12-4	few	TRBJ2-5	CASSFTSTETQYF	TGTGCCAGCAGTTTTACTAGCACGGAGACCCAGTACTTC
NA	TRBV19	NA	TRBJ2-1	CASSTGPLANEQFF	TGTGCCAGTAGTACGGGACCCTTGGCCAATGAGCAGTTCTTC
TRBD2	TRBV5-6	NA	TRBJ2-3	CASSLASGPNTDTQYF	TGTGCCAGCAGCTTGGCTAGCGGGCCGAACACAGATACGCAGTATTTT
NA	TRBV7-7	NA	TRBJ2-5	CASTRQHQETQYF	TGTGCCAGCACGAGGCAGCACCAAGAGACCCAGTACTTC
NA	TRBV28	few	TRBJ1-5	CASSLAPRGGQPQHF	TGTGCCAGCAGTCTGGCGCCCAGGGGTGGACAGCCCCAGCATTTT
NA	TRBV6-5	NA	TRBJ2-7	CASNPTPAGSYEQYF	TGTGCCAGCAACCCCACCCCGGCCGGGTCCTACGAGCAGTACTTC
TRBD2	TRBV29-1	few	TRBJ2-7	CSVHGLGPYEQYF	TGCAGCGTTCATGGACTAGGCCCCTACGAGCAGTACTTC
NA	TRBV20-1	NA	TRBJ2-1	CSAREFRRGSSYNEQFF	TGCAGTGCTAGAGAATTTCGACGGGGCTCCTCCTACAATGAGCAGTTCTTC
TRBD2	TRBV20-1	NA	TRBJ2-5	CSARPMAGGPGETQYF	TGCAGTGCTAGACCTATGGCGGGAGGGCCGGGGGAGACCCAGTACTTC
TRBD2	TRBV20-1	few	TRBJ2-1	CSARERGLASLTYNEQFF	TGCAGTGCTAGAGAGAGAGGACTAGCATCCCTCACCTACAATGAGCAGTTCTTC
NA	TRBV18	NA	TRBJ1-1	CASSPPFPRNTEAFF	TGTGCCAGCTCACCACCCTTCCCCAGGAACACTGAAGCTTTCTTT
NA	TRBV10-1	few	TRBJ2-4	CASSSQGQDIQYF	TGCGCCAGCAGTTCACAGGGTCAGGACATTCAGTACTTC